The 19 T cell receptor beta chains listed next were all sequenced from one sample in a study of T cells after yellow fever vaccination. TCRdb called the 5' RACE reads again in MiXCR, with one record for every CDR3 protein. The sample yields some 350,000 distinct CDR3 sequences, about 4% seen once. Sequenced material: PBMCs, taken 5 days after the yellow fever booster vaccination. These receptors came from a man aged 18 to 29 who received the YFV17D yellow fever vaccine.

At least ten counts were recorded for this clonotype. The rearrangement uses TRBV7-2 and TRBJ1-2; D is possibly TRBD1 (6 bases). V dropped 5 bases and J dropped 8 bases, with 18 bases sitting between them. CDR1 is SGHTA, CDR2 FQGNSA, per germline. CDR3 size: 14 residues. CDR3 in DNA: TGTGCCAGCAGCCCCACACAGGGCTCCGGAGGCTACACCTTC. It is translated as CASSPTQGSGGYTF.

In its sample, this clonotype was seen many times. The chain is built from TRBV5-6 and TRBJ1-2; TRBD1 is a possible D gene (6 bases). The CDR3 runs 13 residues. Germline V gene lookup returns CDR1 SGHDT and CDR2 YYEEEE. The V end lost 3 bases, the J end lost 3 bases, and 9 bases lay between the germline ends. The DNA for the CDR3 is TGTGCCAGCAGCTCAGGACAGTACTATGGCTACACCTTC. It translates to CASSSGQYYGYTF.

As for this clonotype: At one end the junction does not follow the germline gene, possibly because of a read error. The CDR3 loop reads CASSPQQGVDQTQHF. In DNA, the CDR3 is TGTGCCAGCTCACCACAACAGGGGGTTGATCAGACCCAGCATTTT. This chain uses TRBV18 with TRBJ1-5; 8 bases agree with TRBD1. The CDR3 length is 15 residues. CDR1 is KGHSH, CDR2 LQKENI, per germline.

This clonotype was seen only a few times. This chain connects TRBV9 to TRBJ2-3; D possibly corresponds to TRBD1 (6 bases). CDR1 SGDLS and CDR2 YYNGEE come from the germline V gene. The CDR3 sequence is 13 residues long. Between the trimmed V and J ends, which lost 2 bases and 4 bases, there was a span of 8 bases. CDR3 in amino acids: CASSVEGADTQYF. The CDR3 DNA sequence: TGTGCCAGCAGCGTTGAGGGGGCAGATACGCAGTATTTT.

This clonotype has a count of ten or more. V usage is TRBV4-3 and J usage is TRBJ2-1; the D is unclear. CDR3 size: 13 residues. The germline gives CDR1 LGHNA, CDR2 YSLEER. Trimming left V 0 bases short and J 10 bases short, with 10 bases between. CDR3: CASSQDRAPEQFF. Written as DNA, the CDR3 is TGCGCCAGCAGCCAAGATAGGGCGCCGGAGCAGTTCTTC.

This clonotype was seen at least ten times. In nucleotides, the CDR3 is TGTGCCAGCAGTTACGGGACAGGGACCACTGAAGCTTTCTTT. It codes for CASSYGTGTTEAFF. The V gene is TRBV6-6, the J gene TRBJ1-1, with TRBD1 matching 9 bases. Germline V gives CDR1 MNHNY, CDR2 SVGAGI (reference sequence). The J segment lost 4 bases and the V segment lost 2 bases, leaving 2 bases of the junction unmatched. The CDR3 contains 14 residues.

V and J are TRBV5-5 and TRBJ2-3, with 8 bases fitting TRBD2. The V segment lost 1 base and the J segment 0 bases; nucleotides outside the gene matches: 7. The germline gives CDR1 SGHKS, CDR2 YYEKEE (reference sequence). This CDR3 spans 17 amino acids. In DNA form, the CDR3 reads TGTGCCAGCAGCTTGCAAGCGGGGGCTGTGAGCACAGATACGCAGTATTTT. This codes for CASSLQAGAVSTDTQYF.

CDR3 sequence reads: CASSYPGDRLFF. DNA for the CDR3: TGTGCCAGCAGCTACCCAGGAGATCGACTGTTTTTT. This sequence joins TRBV12-3 or TRBV12-4 and TRBJ1-4; D gene unclear. The CDR3 contains 12 residues. Trimming stripped 6 bases from V and 13 bases from J, with 15 bases between.

This clonotype has at least ten counts. The chain has TRBV25-1 and TRBJ2-2, with a tentative D call TRBD1 (5 bases). V dropped 9 bases and J dropped 6 bases, with 11 bases sitting between them. This CDR3 has 12 residues. Germline V gives CDR1 MGHDK, CDR2 SYGVNS. CDR3 amino acids: CASSGIPGELFF. In nucleotides, the CDR3 is TGTGCCAGTTCAGGGATCCCCGGGGAGCTGTTTTTT.

This clonotype has more than one count but fewer than ten. This sequence joins TRBV4-3 and TRBJ1-6; D gene uncertain. From germline, CDR1 is LGHNA and CDR2 YSLEER. V was clipped by 0 bases and J by 14 bases, with 17 bases between them. The CDR3 consists of 15 residues. The CDR3 spells CASSQEPSYPTTLHF. The DNA of the CDR3 is TGCGCCAGCAGCCAAGAGCCCTCTTACCCAACCACCCTCCACTTT.

This chain connects TRBV2 to TRBJ1-2; D is perhaps TRBD1 (5 bases). CDR1 SNHLY and CDR2 FYNNEI come from the germline V gene. The CDR3 length is 12 residues. V was cut by 7 bases and J by 6 bases, with 12 bases left in between. Written as DNA, the CDR3 is TGTGCCAGCATAAGGGACCTGGATGGCTACACCTTC. Protein sequence: CASIRDLDGYTF.

The table lists this clonotype with many counts. The chain combines TRBV4-2 with TRBJ2-2, with TRBD1 identical over 9 bases. Germline loops: CDR1 LGHNA, CDR2 YNFKEQ. After removal of 3 bases from V and 1 base from J, the junction contained 0 bases not matched to a gene. This CDR3 is built from 15 residues. In DNA form, the CDR3 reads TGTGCCAGCAGCCAGGGACAGGGGAACACCGGGGAGCTGTTTTTT. Amino acids: CASSQGQGNTGELFF.

This clonotype was detected a few times. The genes are TRBV10-3 and TRBJ2-7; D possibly corresponds to TRBD1 (6 bases). CDR3 length equals 12 residues. The V end lost 8 bases, the J end lost 0 bases, and 8 bases lay between the germline ends. CDR1 and CDR2 from the germline V gene are ENHRY and SYGVKD. Here the CDR3 DNA reads TGTGCCATCGCGGACAGCTCCTACGAGCAGTACGTC. Translating gives CAIADSSYEQYV.

The V call is TRBV6-2 or TRBV6-3, the J call TRBJ2-7; the match to TRBD2 covers 13 bases. The CDR3 covers 17 residues. Germline values: CDR1 MNHEY, CDR2 SVGEGT. Unmatched junction bases numbered 9, after V lost 2 bases and J lost 5 bases. This CDR3 reads CASSYLPPLAGGDEQYF. The CDR3 DNA reads TGTGCCAGCAGTTACCTTCCCCCACTAGCGGGGGGGGACGAGCAGTACTTC.

This clonotype was counted a few times. V gene TRBV20-1 combines with J gene TRBJ2-7; 7 bases are shared with TRBD1. The V gene's germline CDR1 is DFQATT and CDR2 SNEGSKA (reference sequence). After removal of 6 bases from V and 3 bases from J, the junction contained 14 bases not matched to a gene. The CDR3 extends over 15 amino acids. The CDR3 loop is CSAKPRDRVGYEQYF. The CDR3 DNA reads TGCAGTGCCAAGCCCCGAGACAGGGTGGGCTACGAGCAGTACTTC.

In DNA form, the CDR3 reads TGTGCCAGCAAGTGGGGAGGCAGCACAGATACGCAGTATTTT. Translation: CASKWGGSTDTQYF. The chain joins TRBV27 to TRBJ2-3, with a tentative D call TRBD2 (6 bases). CDR1 and CDR2 from the germline V gene are MNHEY and SMNVEV (reference sequence). With 7 bases removed from V and 0 bases from J, the gap between germline ends came to 11 bases. The CDR3 spans 14 residues.

This clonotype showed up just a few times. This chain uses TRBV18 with TRBJ1-5; possible D gene TRBD1, 6 bases. There are 15 residues in the CDR3. V lost 5 bases and J lost 4, with 15 bases in between. The V gene's germline CDR1 is KGHSH and CDR2 LQKENI. DNA for the CDR3: TGTGCCAGCTCAACGGGGACACCCTCGAATCAGCCCCAGCATTTT. It yields the protein CASSTGTPSNQPQHF.

This clonotype was observed a handful of times. The chain has TRBV20-1 and TRBJ1-5; 7 bases map to TRBD1. V was pared by 0 bases and J by 5 bases, with 13 bases of the junction left unmatched. Looked up from germline, CDR1 is DFQATT and CDR2 is SNEGSKA (reference sequence). This CDR3 is built from 17 residues. This CDR3 reads CSARDPLNRGGHQPQHF. In nucleotides, the CDR3 is TGCAGTGCTAGAGATCCCCTCAACAGGGGCGGTCATCAGCCCCAGCATTTT.

This clonotype was seen more than once but under ten times. The V gene is TRBV2, the J gene TRBJ1-4; D unresolved. The germline V gene has CDR1 SNHLY and CDR2 FYNNEI. The V end was cut by 1 base, the J end by 5 bases, with 8 bases between. The CDR3 loop spans 14 amino acids. The CDR3 region is CASSEDRQNEKLFF. DNA for the CDR3: TGTGCCAGCAGTGAAGACAGACAAAATGAAAAACTGTTTTTT.